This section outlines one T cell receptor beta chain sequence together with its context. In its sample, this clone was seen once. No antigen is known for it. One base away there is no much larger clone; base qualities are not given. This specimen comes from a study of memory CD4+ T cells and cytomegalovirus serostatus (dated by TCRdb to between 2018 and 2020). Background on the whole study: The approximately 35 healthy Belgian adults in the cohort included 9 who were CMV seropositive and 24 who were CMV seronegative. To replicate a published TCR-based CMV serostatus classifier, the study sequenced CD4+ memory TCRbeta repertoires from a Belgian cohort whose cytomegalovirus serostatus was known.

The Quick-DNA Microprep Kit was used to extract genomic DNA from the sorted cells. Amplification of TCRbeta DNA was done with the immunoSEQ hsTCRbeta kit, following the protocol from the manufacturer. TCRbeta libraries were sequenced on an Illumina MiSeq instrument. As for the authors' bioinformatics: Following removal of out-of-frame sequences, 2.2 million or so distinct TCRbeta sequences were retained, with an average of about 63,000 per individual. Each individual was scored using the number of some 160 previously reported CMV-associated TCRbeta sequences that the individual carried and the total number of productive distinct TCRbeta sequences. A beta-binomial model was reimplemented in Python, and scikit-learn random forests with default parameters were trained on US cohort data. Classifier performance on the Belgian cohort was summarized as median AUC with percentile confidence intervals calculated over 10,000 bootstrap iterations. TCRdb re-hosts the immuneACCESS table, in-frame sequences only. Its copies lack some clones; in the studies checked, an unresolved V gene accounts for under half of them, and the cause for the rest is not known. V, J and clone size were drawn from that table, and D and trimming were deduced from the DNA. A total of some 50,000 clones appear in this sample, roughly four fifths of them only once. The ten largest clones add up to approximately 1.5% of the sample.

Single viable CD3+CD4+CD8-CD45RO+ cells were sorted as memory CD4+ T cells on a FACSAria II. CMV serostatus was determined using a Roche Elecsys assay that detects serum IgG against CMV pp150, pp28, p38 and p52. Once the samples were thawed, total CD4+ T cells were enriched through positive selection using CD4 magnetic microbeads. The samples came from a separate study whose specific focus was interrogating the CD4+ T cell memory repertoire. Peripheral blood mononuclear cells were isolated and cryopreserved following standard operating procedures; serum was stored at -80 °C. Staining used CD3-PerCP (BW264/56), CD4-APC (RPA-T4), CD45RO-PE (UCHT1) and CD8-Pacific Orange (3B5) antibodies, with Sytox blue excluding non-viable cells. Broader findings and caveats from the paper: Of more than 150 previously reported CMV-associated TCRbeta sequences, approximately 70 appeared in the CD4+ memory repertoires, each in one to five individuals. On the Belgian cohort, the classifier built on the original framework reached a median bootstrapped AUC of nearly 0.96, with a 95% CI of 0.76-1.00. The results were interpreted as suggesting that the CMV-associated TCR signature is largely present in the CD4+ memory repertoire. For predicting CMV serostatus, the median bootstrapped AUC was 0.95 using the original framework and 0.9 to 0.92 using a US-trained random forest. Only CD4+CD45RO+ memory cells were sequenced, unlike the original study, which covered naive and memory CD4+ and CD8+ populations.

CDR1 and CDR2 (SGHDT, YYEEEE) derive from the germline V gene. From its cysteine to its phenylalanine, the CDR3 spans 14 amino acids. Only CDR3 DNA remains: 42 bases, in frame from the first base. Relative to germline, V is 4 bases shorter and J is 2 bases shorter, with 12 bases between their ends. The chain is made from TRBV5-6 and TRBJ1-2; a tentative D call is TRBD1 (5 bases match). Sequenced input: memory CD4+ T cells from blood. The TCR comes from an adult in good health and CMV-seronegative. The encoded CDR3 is CASSGGWDNYGYTF. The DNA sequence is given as TGTGCCAGCAGCGGGGGTTGGGACAACTATGGCTACACCTTC.